Shown below are 12 T cell receptor beta chains from a single sample sequenced in a study of regulatory and conventional T cells in RAG deficiency. Only in-frame clones appear in the TCRdb table, and some are missing; sequencing was by immunoSEQ multiplex PCR. The sample holds 24,000 or so clones, just under 95% seen once. Conventional CD4+ T cells were sorted from blood as CD25-low CD127-high cells. The data were also submitted as part of a second study, on regulatory T cells. This second report adds: Amplification used 52 TRBV primers and 13 TRBJ primers.

Sequencing was done on a sample of CD4+ T cells sorted from blood. Receptors were obtained from a human donor in good health.

V usage is TRBV18 and J usage is TRBJ1-2; 11 bases agree with TRBD1. The CDR3 is made up of 16 amino acids. V gave up 2 bases and J gave up 3 bases; unmatched junction bases: 5. The germline gives CDR1 KGHSH, CDR2 LQKENI. CDR3 DNA: TGTGCCAGCTCACCAAGCGGACAGGGGGCGGACTATGGCTACACCTTC. Amino acid sequence: CASSPSGQGADYGYTF.

The V call is TRBV9, the J call TRBJ2-7; possible D gene TRBD2, 5 bases. The CDR3 contains 14 residues. The V end lost 3 bases, the J end lost 4 bases, and 14 bases lay between the germline ends. Germline-derived CDR1 and CDR2 are SGDLS and YYNGEE. The CDR3 DNA reads as TGTGCCAGCAGCGAGGGAGCGGATAGATACGAGCAGTACTTC. Protein sequence: CASSEGADRYEQYF. Looking up the rest from reference TRBV9 and TRBJ2-7 gives the full variable domain: DSGVTQTPKHLITATGQRVTLRCSPRSGDLSVYWYQQSLDQGLQFLIQYYNGEERAKGNILERFSAQQFPDLHSELNLSSLELGDSALYFCASSEGADRYEQYFGPGTRLTVT.

This clone showed up just once. This rearrangement joins TRBV29-1 to TRBJ2-3; 9 bases fit TRBD2. J gave up 5 bases and V 7 bases, and 7 bases lay outside the gene matches. The CDR3 sequence is 13 residues long. In germline, CDR1 is SQVTM, CDR2 ANQGSEA. The CDR3 bases are TGCAGCGGAGGGAGCGGGGGGAAAGATACGCAGTATTTT. Amino acid sequence: CSGGSGGKDTQYF.

The chain joins TRBV19 to TRBJ2-2; possible D gene TRBD1, 6 bases. This CDR3 region has 19 residues. CDR1 is LNHDA and CDR2 is SQIVND in the germline V gene (reference sequence). Trimming shortened V by 6 bases and J by 0 bases, and 23 bases separated the two germline ends. The chain's CDR3 is CASSLNVLTGFANTGELFF. CDR3 DNA sequence: TGTGCCAGTAGCCTTAACGTTCTAACAGGGTTCGCGAACACCGGGGAGCTGTTTTTT.

This CDR3 is CASSLVVAGNNEQFF. In DNA, the CDR3 is TGCGCCAGCAGCTTGGTGGTAGCGGGGAACAATGAGCAGTTCTTC. V is TRBV5-1 and J is TRBJ2-1; the match to TRBD2 covers 8 bases. Unmatched junction bases numbered 4, after V lost 0 bases and J lost 5 bases. Germline loops: CDR1 SGHRS, CDR2 YFSETQ. The CDR3 runs 15 residues.

The genes are TRBV19 and TRBJ2-7; D assignment may be TRBD1 or TRBD2 (6 bases each). Looked up from germline, CDR1 is LNHDA and CDR2 is SQIVND (reference sequence). V lost 3 bases to trimming and J lost 5 bases, with 14 bases between them. The CDR3 spans 14 residues. DNA for the CDR3: TGTGCCAGTAGTATCCGGGGGCAGTCTCACGAGCAGTACTTC. Translated, it gives CASSIRGQSHEQYF.

This clone was recorded only once. The rearrangement uses TRBV7-2 and TRBJ2-2; D may be TRBD2 (6 bases). CDR3 length: 16 amino acids. Trimming removed 1 base from V and 6 bases from J, with 15 bases in between. Looked up from germline, CDR1 is SGHTA and CDR2 is FQGNSA. Here the CDR3 reads CASSLEAGRLSGELFF. As DNA, the CDR3 is TGTGCCAGCAGCTTAGAGGCGGGAAGGTTGTCCGGGGAGCTGTTTTTT.

CDR3 nucleotide sequence: TGTGCCAGCAGCTTAGGGGGACAGGGGAAAAGAAATGAGCAGTTCTTC. Encoded protein: CASSLGGQGKRNEQFF. This chain uses TRBV11-2 with TRBJ2-1; 10 bases fit TRBD1. Germline CDR1 reads SGHAT; CDR2 reads FQNNGV. Trimming cost V 1 base and J 7 bases; bases outside gene matches: 7. This CDR3 is built from 16 residues.

The chain recombines TRBV27 with TRBJ2-7; D gene uncertain. Germline V lookup: CDR1 MNHEY, CDR2 SMNVEV (reference sequence). CDR3 length equals 11 residues. Trimming took 4 bases from V and 2 from J, leaving 3 bases between them. CDR3 nucleotides: TGTGCCAGCAGTTCTCCCTACGAGCAGTACTTC. Translating it yields CASSSPYEQYF.

This chain connects TRBV7-9 to TRBJ2-1; D tentatively fits TRBD1 or TRBD2 (6 bases each). Germline CDR1 SEHNR, CDR2 FQNEAQ (reference sequence). This CDR3 comprises 15 residues. Trimming left V 3 bases short and J 7 bases short, with 16 bases between. This CDR3 reads CASSLREGGRNEQFF. The CDR3 coding sequence is TGTGCCAGCAGCTTGAGAGAGGGGGGAAGGAATGAGCAGTTCTTC.

This chain connects TRBV10-3 to TRBJ1-5, with unresolved D. Germline V lookup: CDR1 ENHRY, CDR2 SYGVKD. CDR3 length equals 14 residues. V shed 2 bases and J shed 3 bases, with 8 bases lying between them. CDR3 in amino acids: CAISEERDNQPQHF. The CDR3 DNA follows: TGTGCCATCAGTGAGGAAAGAGACAATCAGCCCCAGCATTTT.

The V gene is TRBV6-6, the J gene TRBJ1-4, with D unclear. Germline assignment: CDR1 MNHNY and CDR2 SVGAGI (reference sequence). Trimming left V 0 bases short and J 16 bases short, with 12 bases between. This CDR3 is built from 12 residues. The CDR3 loop reads CASSYSSQGGFF. The DNA of the CDR3 is TGTGCCAGCAGTTACTCGTCTCAAGGAGGGTTTTTT.